Each of the 27 T cell receptor beta chains below was sequenced from the same sample in a study of CD8+CD57+ T cells in acquired aplastic anemia. The study profiled TCR beta VDJ and CDR3 using genomic DNA as template. TCRdb reprocessed the reads via MiXCR and lists one record per CDR3 protein. The repertoire holds about 200,000 distinct CDR3 sequences, with about 62% as singletons. Previously, flow cytometry had revealed CD8+CD57+ cell expansion in the patients chosen for sequencing. Sequenced material: sorted CD4+, CD8+, or CD8+CD57+ T cells (not recorded which) from PBMCs. The receptors were sampled from a human donor with aplastic anemia.

The chain combines TRBV12-3 or TRBV12-4 with TRBJ1-3; tentatively, D is TRBD1 (6 bases). The V end was cut by 6 bases, the J end by 3 bases, with 12 bases between. This CDR3 comprises 14 residues. The CDR3 DNA follows: TGTGCCAGCAGCCTACAGGGCTTTGGAAACACCATATATTTT. This sequence encodes CASSLQGFGNTIYF.

The rearrangement links TRBV7-2 to TRBJ2-5, with 16 positions matching TRBD2. Germline CDR1 SGHTA, CDR2 FQGNSA. V was pared by 3 bases and J by 5 bases, with 3 bases of the junction left unmatched. The CDR3 contains 16 residues. CDR3 in DNA: TGTGCCAGCAGCTTGGGGACTAGCGGGGGGGCCGAGACCCAGTACTTC. As protein: CASSLGTSGGAETQYF.

V is TRBV5-1 and J is TRBJ2-1, with 9 bases identical to TRBD1. With V trimmed by 4 bases and J by 5 bases, 4 bases remained unmatched. CDR1 and CDR2 from the germline V gene are SGHRS and YFSETQ. This CDR3 is built from 14 residues. CDR3 region: CASSGQGSHNEQFF. The CDR3 DNA follows: TGCGCCAGCAGCGGACAGGGGTCCCACAATGAGCAGTTCTTC.

This chain uses TRBV11-3 with TRBJ2-7, with TRBD1 matching 7 bases. V lost 5 bases to trimming and J lost 0 bases; unmatched junction nucleotides: 7. Germline CDR1 SGHNT, CDR2 YENEEA. The CDR3 consists of 15 residues. The CDR3: CASSQAAGGSYEQYF. CDR3 bases: TGTGCCAGCAGCCAAGCTGCAGGGGGCTCCTACGAGCAGTACTTC.

The sample holds a few counts of this clonotype. The rearrangement joins TRBV29-1 to TRBJ2-7; D unresolved. The CDR3 is made up of 13 amino acids. Germline CDR1 and CDR2: SQVTM and ANQGSEA. V dropped 1 base and J dropped 3 bases, with 10 bases sitting between them. CDR3 protein: CSVEVTLGYEQYF. The CDR3 coding sequence is TGCAGCGTTGAAGTGACATTGGGCTACGAGCAGTACTTC.

This chain joins TRBV24-1 and TRBJ2-5, with 7 positions matching TRBD1. From germline, CDR1 is KGHDR and CDR2 SFDVKD. Germline trimming cut 5 bases from V and 5 bases from J; bases unmatched to any gene: 10. The CDR3 spans 15 residues. For the CDR3, the DNA is TGTGCCACCAGTGCCCTCAGAGGGGGCGCGGAGACCCAGTACTTC. Translation gives CATSALRGGAETQYF.

The CDR3 protein is CASSPSPALAGGYTF. CDR3 DNA sequence: TGTGCCAGCAGTCCCTCCCCGGCCCTCGCAGGTGGCTACACCTTC. The chain has TRBV2 and TRBJ1-2; the D is unclear. Germline lookup yields CDR1 SNHLY and CDR2 FYNNEI. V lost 5 bases and J lost 7, with 20 bases in between. The CDR3 covers 15 residues.

At least ten counts were recorded for this clonotype. This sequence joins TRBV19 and TRBJ1-1; no clear D. The CDR3 has 13 amino acids. V lost 3 bases and J 0 bases, leaving 5 bases between the germline ends. Germline V gene data show CDR1 as LNHDA and CDR2 as SQIVND (reference sequence). The CDR3 here is CASSIHVNTEAFF. Here the CDR3 DNA reads TGTGCCAGTAGTATTCATGTGAACACTGAAGCTTTCTTT.

The gene calls are TRBV15 and TRBJ2-1, with D perhaps matching TRBD1 (6 bases). Trimming cost V 3 bases and J 7 bases, with 7 bases left between them. Germline CDR1 LNHNV, CDR2 YYDKDF (reference sequence). The CDR3 spans 12 residues. CDR3 bases: TGTGCCACCAGCAGCCAGGGGAATGAGCAGTTCTTC. It translates to CATSSQGNEQFF.

In its sample, this clonotype was seen many times. The chain couples TRBV7-9 to TRBJ1-1, with D possibly being TRBD1 (5 bases). Germline CDR1 is SEHNR and CDR2 is FQNEAQ (reference sequence). V lost 1 base and J lost 5, with 11 bases in between. The CDR3 is made up of 14 amino acids. The CDR3 protein is CASSLVGGGTEAFF. CDR3 sequence (DNA): TGTGCCAGCAGCTTAGTGGGGGGAGGGACTGAAGCTTTCTTT. Full variable domain (rest looked up from reference TRBV7-9 and TRBJ1-1): DTGVSQNPRHKITKRGQNVTFRCDPISEHNRLYWYRQTLGQGPEFLTYFQNEAQLEKSRLLSDRFSAERPKGSFSTLEIQRTEQGDSAMYLCASSLVGGGTEAFFGQGTRLTVV.

The chain combines TRBV7-2 with TRBJ1-1; no reliable D call. V lost 6 bases to trimming and J lost 8 bases, with 10 bases between them. CDR1 is SGHTA, CDR2 FQGNSA, per germline. CDR3 length: 11 amino acids. The CDR3 loop reads CASSSLREAFF. The CDR3 nucleotides are TGTGCCAGCAGTTCCCTGAGGGAAGCTTTCTTT.

The V gene is TRBV5-1, the J gene TRBJ1-1; weak D call: TRBD1 (6 bases). The germline CDR1 and CDR2 sequences are SGHRS and YFSETQ. The CDR3 consists of 14 residues. V shed 4 bases and J shed 0 bases, with 10 bases lying between them. The CDR3 sequence: CASSREGVNTEAFF. The CDR3 DNA reads TGCGCCAGCAGCCGGGAGGGGGTGAACACTGAAGCTTTCTTT.

This clonotype was counted once. CDR3 protein: CASSFQGSEKLFF. The DNA for the CDR3 is TGCGCCAGCAGCTTTCAAGGCAGTGAAAAACTGTTTTTT. The V call is TRBV5-1, the J call TRBJ1-4; no clear D gene. The CDR3 is 13 residues long. V was clipped by 2 bases and J by 7 bases, with 9 bases between them. Per the germline V gene, CDR1 is SGHRS and CDR2 is YFSETQ.

The rearrangement joins TRBV6-5 to TRBJ2-1; 8 nucleotides line up with TRBD1. Germline CDR1 reads MNHEY; CDR2 reads SVGAGI. The trim removed 6 bases at V and 3 bases at J, leaving 7 bases unmatched. The CDR3 has 15 amino acids. CDR3 nucleotides: TGTGCCAGCAGGGAGAATGGACAGGGCTACAATGAGCAGTTCTTC. It yields the protein CASRENGQGYNEQFF.

This clonotype was picked up one time. The chain carries TRBV29-1 and TRBJ1-1; tentatively, D is TRBD1 (5 bases). CDR1 and CDR2 (germline): SQVTM, ANQGSEA. The CDR3 spans 16 residues. The V end was cut by 3 bases, the J end by 0 bases, with 17 bases between. CDR3 bases: TGCAGCGTTGATCCATGGGGGGGGGGGATGAACACTGAAGCTTTCTTT. It yields the protein CSVDPWGGGMNTEAFF.

The CDR3 spells CASSYSGVGPGRTDTQYF. The CDR3 nucleotides read TGTGCCAGCAGTTACTCGGGGGTAGGGCCGGGTAGGACAGATACGCAGTATTTT. The V call is TRBV6-5, the J call TRBJ2-3; D may correspond to TRBD1 or TRBD2 (5 bases each). V dropped 0 bases and J dropped 3 bases, with 19 bases sitting between them. Germline lookup yields CDR1 MNHEY and CDR2 SVGAGI. The CDR3 runs to 18 residues.

This chain connects TRBV10-3 to TRBJ2-7, with 11 nucleotides matching TRBD2. Germline-derived CDR1 and CDR2 are ENHRY and SYGVKD. The CDR3 is 16 residues long. The V segment lost 4 bases and the J segment 0 bases; nucleotides outside the gene matches: 5. In DNA form, the CDR3 reads TGTGCCATCAGTGGAGCTAGCGGGGGGCCCTCCTACGAGCAGTACTTC. Protein product: CAISGASGGPSYEQYF.

This rearrangement joins TRBV11-2 to TRBJ2-1, with D maybe TRBD2 (8 bases). Germline V CDR1 and CDR2: SGHAT, FQNNGV. Trimming took off 4 bases at V and 4 bases at J, with 14 bases between the two ends. The CDR3 is 15 amino acids. The CDR3 spells CASSSGGGRYNEQFF. The CDR3 region has the DNA TGTGCCAGCAGCTCGGGAGGGGGCAGGTACAATGAGCAGTTCTTC.

This clonotype was seen more than once but under ten times. This chain links TRBV12-3 or TRBV12-4 with TRBJ2-7, with TRBD1 matching over 7 bases. This CDR3 has 13 amino acids. After removal of 4 bases from V and 3 bases from J, the junction contained 3 bases not matched to a gene. The CDR3 sequence is CASSSGQDYEQYF. The CDR3 DNA reads TGTGCCAGCAGTTCCGGACAGGACTACGAGCAGTACTTC.

This chain uses TRBV15 with TRBJ2-1, with 8 bases lining up with TRBD2. The J segment lost 5 bases and the V segment lost 3 bases, leaving 3 bases of the junction unmatched. The CDR3 is 14 residues long. CDR1 is LNHNV and CDR2 is YYDKDF in the germline V gene (reference sequence). DNA for the CDR3: TGTGCCACCAGCAGCTACGGGGGGGACAATGAGCAGTTCTTC. It specifies CATSSYGGDNEQFF.

V usage is TRBV29-1 and J usage is TRBJ1-1; TRBD1 matches at 7 bases. The ends lost 7 bases at V and 3 bases at J; junction bases unmatched: 5. The CDR3 loop spans 12 amino acids. Germline V lookup: CDR1 SQVTM, CDR2 ANQGSEA. Written as DNA, the CDR3 is TGCAGCGCCTCAGGGGGGTACACTGAAGCTTTCTTT. Protein sequence: CSASGGYTEAFF.

The genes are TRBV19 and TRBJ2-7; tentatively, D is TRBD2 (5 bases). V lost 9 bases, J lost 7 bases, and 22 bases lay in between. This CDR3 is 14 amino acids long. CDR1 and CDR2 from the germline V gene are LNHDA and SQIVND (reference sequence). The CDR3 reads CASSPPGDRGEQYF. CDR3 coding DNA: TGTGCCAGCAGCCCTCCGGGCGACCGCGGGGAGCAGTACTTC.

The chain carries TRBV2 and TRBJ2-7, with TRBD2 matching 10 bases. Per the germline V gene, CDR1 is SNHLY and CDR2 is FYNNEI. The V gene end was trimmed by 6 bases and the J gene end by 5 bases; junction bases not matched to a gene: 7. The CDR3 sequence is 14 residues long. In DNA form, the CDR3 reads TGTGCCAGCAGCTTCTTAGCGGGGGGAAACGAGCAGTACTTC. This gives the protein CASSFLAGGNEQYF.

This clonotype occurred once. Here the CDR3 DNA reads TGTGCCAGCAGCCCTTCGTCGGATACGCAGTATTTT. Its protein product is CASSPSSDTQYF. The V gene is TRBV7-3, the J gene TRBJ2-3; D unresolved. Germline-derived CDR1 and CDR2 are SGHTA and FQGTGA. V lost 5 bases to trimming and J lost 6 bases, with 9 bases between them. There are 12 residues in the CDR3.

About this clonotype: Sequence at one end of the junction differs from germline and may be a read error. This chain joins TRBV12-3 or TRBV12-4 and TRBJ2-7, with D perhaps matching TRBD1 or TRBD2 (5 bases each). This CDR3 has 15 residues. The CDR3 is CANSPIGTSNYEQYF. CDR3 bases: TGTGCCAACAGTCCTATAGGGACCAGTAACTACGAGCAGTACTTC.

Comment on this clonotype: Mismatch with germline at one junction end may stem from a read error. The chain employs TRBV9 and TRBJ1-2; D remains unclear. The germline V gene encodes CDR1 SGDLS and CDR2 YYNGEE. This CDR3 spans 13 amino acids. For the CDR3, the DNA is TGTGCCAGCCGCGTAGCATCCAACTATGGCTACACCTTC. Amino acids: CASRVASNYGYTF.

The genes are TRBV9 and TRBJ1-2; D unresolved. Germline CDR1 reads SGDLS; CDR2 reads YYNGEE. V was shortened by 5 bases and J by 6 bases, with 20 bases between the two germline ends. The CDR3 has 15 residues. The CDR3 DNA follows: TGTGCCAGCAGTTTAGTACCAGCCGTTAAGAATGGCTACACCTTC. Translating it yields CASSLVPAVKNGYTF.